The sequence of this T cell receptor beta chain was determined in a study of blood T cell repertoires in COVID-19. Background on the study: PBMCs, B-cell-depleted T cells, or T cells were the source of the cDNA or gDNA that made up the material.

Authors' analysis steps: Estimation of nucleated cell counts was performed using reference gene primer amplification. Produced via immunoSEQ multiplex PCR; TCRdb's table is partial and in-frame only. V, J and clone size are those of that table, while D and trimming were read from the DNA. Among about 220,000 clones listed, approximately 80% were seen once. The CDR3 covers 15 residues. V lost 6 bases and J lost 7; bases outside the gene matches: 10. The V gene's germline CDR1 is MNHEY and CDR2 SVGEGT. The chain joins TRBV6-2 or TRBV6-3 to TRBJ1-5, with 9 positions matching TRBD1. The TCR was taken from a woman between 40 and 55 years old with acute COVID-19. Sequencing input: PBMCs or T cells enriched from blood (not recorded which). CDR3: CASSRTGAGGQPQHF. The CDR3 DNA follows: TGTGCCAGCAGCCGGACAGGGGCGGGAGGCCAGCCCCAGCATTTT.